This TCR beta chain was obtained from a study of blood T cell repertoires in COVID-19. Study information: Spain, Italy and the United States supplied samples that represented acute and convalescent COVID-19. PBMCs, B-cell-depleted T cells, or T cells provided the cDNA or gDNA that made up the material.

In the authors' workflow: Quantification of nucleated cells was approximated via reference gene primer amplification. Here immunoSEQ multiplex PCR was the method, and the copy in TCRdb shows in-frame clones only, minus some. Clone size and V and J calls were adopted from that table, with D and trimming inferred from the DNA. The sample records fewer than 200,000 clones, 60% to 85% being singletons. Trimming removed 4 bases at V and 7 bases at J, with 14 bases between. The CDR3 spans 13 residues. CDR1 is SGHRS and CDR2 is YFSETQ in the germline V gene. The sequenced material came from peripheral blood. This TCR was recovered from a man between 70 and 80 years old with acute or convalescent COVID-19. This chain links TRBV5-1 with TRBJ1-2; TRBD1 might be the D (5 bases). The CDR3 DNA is TGCGCCAGCAGCGTAAAACAGGTAAGTGGCTACACCTTC. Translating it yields CASSVKQVSGYTF. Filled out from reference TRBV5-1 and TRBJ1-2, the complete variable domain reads KAGVTQTPRYLIKTRGQQVTLSCSPISGHRSVSWYQQTPGQGLQFLFEYFSETQRNKGNFPGRFSGRQFSNSRSEMNVSTLELGDSALYLCASSVKQVSGYTFGSGTRLTVV.